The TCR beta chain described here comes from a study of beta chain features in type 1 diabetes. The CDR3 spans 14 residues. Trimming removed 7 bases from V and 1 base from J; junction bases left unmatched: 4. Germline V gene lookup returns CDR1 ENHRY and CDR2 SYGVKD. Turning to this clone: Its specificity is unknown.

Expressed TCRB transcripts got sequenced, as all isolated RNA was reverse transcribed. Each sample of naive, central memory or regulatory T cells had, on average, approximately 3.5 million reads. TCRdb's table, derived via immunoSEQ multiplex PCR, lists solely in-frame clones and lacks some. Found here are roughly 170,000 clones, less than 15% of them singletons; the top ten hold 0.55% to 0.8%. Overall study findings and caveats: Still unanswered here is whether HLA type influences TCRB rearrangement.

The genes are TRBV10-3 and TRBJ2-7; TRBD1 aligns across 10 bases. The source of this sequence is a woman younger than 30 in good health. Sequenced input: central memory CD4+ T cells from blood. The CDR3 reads CAITGTGASYEQYF. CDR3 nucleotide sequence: TGTGCCATCACCGGGACAGGGGCTTCCTACGAGCAGTACTTC.